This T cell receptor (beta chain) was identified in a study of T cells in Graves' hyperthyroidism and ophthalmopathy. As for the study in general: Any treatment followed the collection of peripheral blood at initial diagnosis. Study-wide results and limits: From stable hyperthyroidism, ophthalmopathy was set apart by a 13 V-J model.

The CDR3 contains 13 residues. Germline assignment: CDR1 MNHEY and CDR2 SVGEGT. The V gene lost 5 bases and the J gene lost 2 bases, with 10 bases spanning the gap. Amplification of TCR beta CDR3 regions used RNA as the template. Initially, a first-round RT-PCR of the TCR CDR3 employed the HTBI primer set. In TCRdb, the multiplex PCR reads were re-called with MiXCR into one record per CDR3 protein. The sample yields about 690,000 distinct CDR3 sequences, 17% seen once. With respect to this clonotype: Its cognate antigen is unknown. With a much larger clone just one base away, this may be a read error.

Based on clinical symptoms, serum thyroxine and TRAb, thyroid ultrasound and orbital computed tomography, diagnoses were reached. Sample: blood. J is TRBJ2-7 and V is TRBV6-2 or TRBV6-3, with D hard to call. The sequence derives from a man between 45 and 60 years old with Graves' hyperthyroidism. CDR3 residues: CASSRNQPYEQYF. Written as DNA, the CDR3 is TGTGCCAGCAGTCGGAACCAACCCTACGAGCAGTACTTC.